A single sample gave rise to the 24 T cell receptor beta chains below, sequenced in a study of T cells after yellow fever vaccination. TCRdb called the 5' RACE reads again in MiXCR, with one record for every CDR3 protein. The table has 250,000 to 350,000 distinct CDR3 sequences, approximately 8% seen once; the top ten hold 3% to 3.5%. This material consisted of CD4+ T cells sorted from PBMCs, taken 5 days after the yellow fever booster vaccination. These receptors all come from a man aged 18 to 29 who received the YFV17D yellow fever vaccine.

In this sample, this clonotype turned up a few times. This chain links TRBV12-3 or TRBV12-4 with TRBJ2-2; D is perhaps TRBD2 (6 bases). CDR3 size: 16 residues. V lost 2 bases and J 3 bases, leaving 13 bases between the germline ends. The CDR3 loop is CASSLRGGIDTGELFF. As DNA, the CDR3 is TGTGCCAGCAGTTTAAGAGGAGGGATCGACACCGGGGAGCTGTTTTTT.

The CDR3 DNA is TGTGCCAGCAGCTTAGCTAGCGGGGCCAGCTCCTACAATGAGCAGTTCTTC. Amino acids: CASSLASGASSYNEQFF. The chain uses TRBV7-3 and TRBJ2-1, with 9 bases fitting TRBD2. The CDR3 is made up of 17 amino acids. With 2 bases clipped from V and 0 bases from J, the junction kept 5 bases outside the gene matches. Germline assignment: CDR1 SGHTA and CDR2 FQGTGA.

This clonotype turned up a few times. J is TRBJ2-5 and V is TRBV4-3, with D perhaps matching TRBD2 (6 bases). Germline V gene sequence: CDR1 LGHNA, CDR2 YSLEER. CDR3 length: 15 residues. Trimming stripped 0 bases from V and 11 bases from J, with 19 bases between. The CDR3 is CASSQDRDWAVAQYF. CDR3 bases: TGCGCCAGCAGCCAAGATCGGGACTGGGCGGTTGCTCAGTACTTC.

V usage is TRBV18 and J usage is TRBJ2-3; 9 positions match TRBD2. The CDR3 spans 16 residues. V gave up 3 bases and J gave up 0 bases; unmatched junction bases: 4. Germline CDR1 is KGHSH and CDR2 is LQKENI. The CDR3 sequence is CASSPLAGPSTDTQYF. DNA of the CDR3: TGTGCCAGCTCACCGCTAGCGGGGCCTAGCACAGATACGCAGTATTTT. The whole variable domain, remainder taken from reference TRBV18 and TRBJ2-3, is NAGVMQNPRHLVRRRGQEARLRCSPMKGHSHVYWYRQLPEEGLKFMVYLQKENIIDESGMPKERFSAEFPKEGPSILRIQQVVRGDSAAYFCASSPLAGPSTDTQYFGPGTRLTVL.

The chain carries TRBV7-2 and TRBJ1-1, with D tentatively TRBD1 (5 bases). The CDR3 contains 14 residues. Trimming shortened V by 5 bases and J by 1 base, and 11 bases separated the two germline ends. From germline, CDR1 is SGHTA and CDR2 FQGNSA. The CDR3 loop is CASSPSTANTEAFF. CDR3 DNA: TGTGCCAGCAGCCCTTCGACAGCGAACACTGAAGCTTTCTTT.

J is TRBJ2-7 and V is TRBV20-1, with 8 bases matching TRBD1. CDR3 length equals 13 residues. With V trimmed by 6 bases and J by 1 base, 5 bases remained unmatched. Germline assignment: CDR1 DFQATT and CDR2 SNEGSKA (reference sequence). CDR3 residues: CSAPRQGSYEQYF. In DNA, the CDR3 is TGCAGTGCCCCTCGACAGGGGTCCTACGAGCAGTACTTC.

This clonotype was seen a few times. The chain combines TRBV25-1 with TRBJ1-2; D call uncertain. Trimming shortened V by 6 bases and J by 5 bases, and 19 bases separated the two germline ends. This CDR3 region has 15 residues. Per germline, CDR1 MGHDK and CDR2 SYGVNS. The CDR3 reads CASRTSGSQTYGYTF. In DNA form, the CDR3 reads TGTGCCAGCAGGACCTCGGGCAGTCAGACGTATGGCTACACCTTC.

The chain joins TRBV5-1 to TRBJ2-2; D perhaps matches TRBD1 (6 bases). Germline V gene data show CDR1 as SGHRS and CDR2 as YFSETQ. V dropped 4 bases and J dropped 7 bases, with 11 bases sitting between them. The CDR3 consists of 13 residues. CDR3 region: CASSGGQGGELFF. The CDR3 DNA reads as TGCGCCAGCAGCGGGGGACAAGGCGGGGAGCTGTTTTTT.

This clonotype was counted between two and nine times. The genes are TRBV7-3 and TRBJ1-1, with D perhaps matching TRBD1 (5 bases). The CDR3 consists of 14 residues. V dropped 5 bases and J dropped 4 bases, with 14 bases sitting between them. In germline, CDR1 is SGHTA, CDR2 FQGTGA. The CDR3 sequence is CASSQSGGATEAFF. The DNA of the CDR3 is TGTGCCAGCAGCCAAAGCGGGGGAGCCACTGAAGCTTTCTTT.

A few counts support this clonotype. V usage is TRBV28 and J usage is TRBJ2-1, with D tentatively TRBD2 (6 bases). V was cut by 8 bases and J by 14 bases, with 13 bases left in between. In germline, CDR1 is MDHEN, CDR2 SYDVKM. The CDR3 sequence is 10 residues long. In nucleotides, the CDR3 is TGTGCCAGCGGGGTTAGCGGCGAGTTCTTC. Encoded protein: CASGVSGEFF.

This clonotype has a handful of counts. This chain uses TRBV20-1 with TRBJ2-4, with D perhaps TRBD1 (6 bases). V was clipped by 5 bases and J by 7 bases, with 30 bases between them. CDR1 and CDR2 (germline): DFQATT, SNEGSKA (reference sequence). There are 18 residues in the CDR3. CDR3 coding DNA: TGCAGTGCTCAAACCCTCCATCGACAGGCGGCGGATGGGAACATTCAGTACTTC. It encodes CSAQTLHRQAADGNIQYF.

There are a few counts of this clonotype. V usage is TRBV7-3 and J usage is TRBJ2-3; no clear D. The CDR3 is made up of 14 amino acids. V lost 3 bases and J 0 bases, leaving 7 bases between the germline ends. Per germline, CDR1 SGHTA and CDR2 FQGTGA. CDR3 sequence: CASSFDVSTDTQYF. CDR3 sequence (DNA): TGTGCCAGCAGCTTTGATGTAAGCACAGATACGCAGTATTTT.

The chain carries TRBV20-1 and TRBJ2-7; no clear D. In germline, CDR1 is DFQATT, CDR2 SNEGSKA (reference sequence). CDR3 size: 12 residues. V was shortened by 4 bases and J by 0 bases, with 7 bases between the two germline ends. CDR3 bases: TGCAGTGCTACGAAGAGCTCCTACGAGCAGTACTTC. Translating gives CSATKSSYEQYF.

There are a few counts of this clonotype. V gene TRBV6-1 combines with J gene TRBJ2-3, with TRBD1 matching 7 bases. V was clipped by 6 bases and J by 3 bases; unmatched bases: 6. The CDR3 contains 14 residues. Germline loops: CDR1 MNHNS, CDR2 SASEGT. The CDR3, as DNA: TGTGCCAGCAGGTTACAGGGGTTTACAGATACGCAGTATTTT. This codes for CASRLQGFTDTQYF.

The chain carries TRBV5-1 and TRBJ1-6, with a weak D call TRBD1 (5 bases). The CDR3 covers 16 residues. Germline V CDR1 and CDR2: SGHRS, YFSETQ. Between the trimmed V and J ends, which lost 3 bases and 7 bases, there was a span of 17 bases. The CDR3 DNA sequence: TGCGCCAGCAGCTCGTTCGGCGGGGACTCGAATTCACCCCTCCACTTT. It encodes CASSSFGGDSNSPLHF.

This clonotype showed up just a few times. J is TRBJ2-1 and V is TRBV14; 9 nucleotides line up with TRBD2. The germline gives CDR1 SGHDN, CDR2 FVKESK. J lost 0 bases, V lost 2 bases, and 8 bases had no gene match. The CDR3 spans 18 residues. The CDR3 spells CASSQLAGGRSSYNEQFF. DNA of the CDR3: TGTGCCAGCAGCCAACTCGCGGGGGGGCGAAGCTCCTACAATGAGCAGTTCTTC.

This clonotype has only a few counts. The chain combines TRBV4-3 with TRBJ2-6, with D tentatively TRBD1 (5 bases). The V end was cut by 0 bases, the J end by 0 bases, with 15 bases between. The CDR3 has 19 residues. Per the germline V gene, CDR1 is LGHNA and CDR2 is YSLEER. For the CDR3, the DNA is TGCGCCAGCAGCCAAGATCCAACAGGAATGAACTCTGGGGCCAACGTCCTGACTTTC. Translating gives CASSQDPTGMNSGANVLTF.

The sample holds many counts of this clonotype. The chain uses TRBV29-1 and TRBJ2-1; TRBD2 matches 7 bases. The junction had 9 bases not matched to a gene; V was cut back by 4 bases and J by 9 bases. Germline V gene sequence: CDR1 SQVTM, CDR2 ANQGSEA. The CDR3 is 13 amino acids. The CDR3 nucleotides read TGCAGCGTTGCACCCCACTCGGGAGGTGAGCAGTTCTTC. Its protein product is CSVAPHSGGEQFF.

This clonotype was seen at least ten times. The chain links TRBV6-5 to TRBJ1-6; possibly TRBD1 for D (6 bases). The CDR3 covers 15 residues. The V gene lost 5 bases and the J gene lost 9 bases, with 17 bases spanning the gap. CDR1 and CDR2 from the germline V gene are MNHEY and SVGAGI. CDR3: CASSLQQGGVSPLHF. CDR3 nucleotide sequence: TGTGCCAGCAGTCTCCAACAGGGAGGAGTTTCACCCCTCCACTTT.

The rearrangement uses TRBV7-3 and TRBJ2-1; D is undetermined. The CDR3 runs to 13 residues. The V gene's germline CDR1 is SGHTA and CDR2 FQGTGA. Trimming removed 5 bases at V and 6 bases at J, with 11 bases between. CDR3 residues: CASSPAPRNEQFF. The CDR3 nucleotides are TGTGCCAGCAGCCCCGCCCCCCGCAATGAGCAGTTCTTC.

The CDR3 here is CASSQGQGGGTGELFF. As DNA, the CDR3 is TGCGCCAGCAGCCAAGGACAGGGGGGAGGGACCGGGGAGCTGTTTTTT. The chain links TRBV4-1 to TRBJ2-2, with TRBD1 identical over 9 bases. From germline, CDR1 is MGHRA and CDR2 YSYEKL. This CDR3 comprises 16 residues. J gave up 5 bases and V 1 base, and 5 bases lay outside the gene matches.

The gene calls are TRBV27 and TRBJ2-6; D unresolved. The CDR3 loop spans 15 amino acids. Looked up from germline, CDR1 is MNHEY and CDR2 is SMNVEV (reference sequence). The V gene lost 1 base and the J gene lost 2 bases, with 6 bases spanning the gap. Here the CDR3 DNA reads TGTGCCAGCAGTTTATTAGCCGCTGGGGCCAACGTCCTGACTTTC. Its protein product is CASSLLAAGANVLTF.

This clonotype was recorded at least ten times. The gene calls are TRBV18 and TRBJ1-1; weak D call: TRBD1 (6 bases). Looked up from germline, CDR1 is KGHSH and CDR2 is LQKENI. The CDR3 has 17 residues. Trimming removed 0 bases from V and 4 bases from J, with 18 bases in between. In DNA, the CDR3 is TGTGCCAGCTCACCACCCGCGGGGGCAGGGTTAAGCACTGAAGCTTTCTTT. It codes for CASSPPAGAGLSTEAFF.

J is TRBJ2-3 and V is TRBV2, with no clear D. The V end lost 5 bases, the J end lost 3 bases, and 18 bases lay between the germline ends. The CDR3 is 16 amino acids. Germline loops: CDR1 SNHLY, CDR2 FYNNEI. In nucleotides, the CDR3 is TGTGCCAGCAGTAACAGCCTTGACGGTAGGACAGATACGCAGTATTTT. This gives the protein CASSNSLDGRTDTQYF.